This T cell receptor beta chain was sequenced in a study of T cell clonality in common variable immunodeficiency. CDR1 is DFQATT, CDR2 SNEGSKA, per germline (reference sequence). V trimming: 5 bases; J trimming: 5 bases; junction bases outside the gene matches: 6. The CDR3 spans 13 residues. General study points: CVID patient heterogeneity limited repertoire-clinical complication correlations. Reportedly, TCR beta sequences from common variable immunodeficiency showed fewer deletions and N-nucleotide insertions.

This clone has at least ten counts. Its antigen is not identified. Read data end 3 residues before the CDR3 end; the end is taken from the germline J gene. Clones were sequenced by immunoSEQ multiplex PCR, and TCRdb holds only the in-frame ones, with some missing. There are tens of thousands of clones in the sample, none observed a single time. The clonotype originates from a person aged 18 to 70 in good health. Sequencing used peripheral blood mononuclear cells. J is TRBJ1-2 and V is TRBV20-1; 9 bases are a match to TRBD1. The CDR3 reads CSAAQGAQYGYTF. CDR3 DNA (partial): TGCAGTGCTGCACAGGGGGCTCAGTATGGC.